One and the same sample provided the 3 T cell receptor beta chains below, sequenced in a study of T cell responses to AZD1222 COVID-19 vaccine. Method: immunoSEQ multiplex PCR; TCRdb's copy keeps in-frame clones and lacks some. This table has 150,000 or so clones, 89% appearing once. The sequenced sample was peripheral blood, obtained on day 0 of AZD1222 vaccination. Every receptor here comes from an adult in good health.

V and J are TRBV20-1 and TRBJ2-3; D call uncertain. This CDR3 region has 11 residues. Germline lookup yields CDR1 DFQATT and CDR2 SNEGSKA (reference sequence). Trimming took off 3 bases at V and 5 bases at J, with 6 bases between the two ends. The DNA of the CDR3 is TGCAGTGCTAGCATTGAAGATACGCAGTATTTT. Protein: CSASIEDTQYF.

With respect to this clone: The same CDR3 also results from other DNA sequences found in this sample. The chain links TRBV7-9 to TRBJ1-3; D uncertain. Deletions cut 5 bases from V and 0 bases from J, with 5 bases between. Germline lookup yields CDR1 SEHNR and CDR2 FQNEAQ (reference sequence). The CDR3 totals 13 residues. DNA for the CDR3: TGTGCCAGCAGCACCGGCTCTGGAAACACCATATATTTT. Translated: CASSTGSGNTIYF.

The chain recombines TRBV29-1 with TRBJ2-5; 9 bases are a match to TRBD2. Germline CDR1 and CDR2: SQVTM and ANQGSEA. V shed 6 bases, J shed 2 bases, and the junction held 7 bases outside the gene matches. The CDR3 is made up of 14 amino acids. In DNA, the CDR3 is TGCAGCGTAGTTCTAGCGGGGAGACAAGAGACCCAGTACTTC. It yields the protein CSVVLAGRQETQYF. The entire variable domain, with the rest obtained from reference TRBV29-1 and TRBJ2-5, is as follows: SAVISQKPSRDICQRGTSLTIQCQVDSQVTMMFWYRQQPGQSLTLIATANQGSEATYESGFVIDKFPISRPNLTFSTLTVSNMSPEDSSIYLCSVVLAGRQETQYFGPGTRLLVL.